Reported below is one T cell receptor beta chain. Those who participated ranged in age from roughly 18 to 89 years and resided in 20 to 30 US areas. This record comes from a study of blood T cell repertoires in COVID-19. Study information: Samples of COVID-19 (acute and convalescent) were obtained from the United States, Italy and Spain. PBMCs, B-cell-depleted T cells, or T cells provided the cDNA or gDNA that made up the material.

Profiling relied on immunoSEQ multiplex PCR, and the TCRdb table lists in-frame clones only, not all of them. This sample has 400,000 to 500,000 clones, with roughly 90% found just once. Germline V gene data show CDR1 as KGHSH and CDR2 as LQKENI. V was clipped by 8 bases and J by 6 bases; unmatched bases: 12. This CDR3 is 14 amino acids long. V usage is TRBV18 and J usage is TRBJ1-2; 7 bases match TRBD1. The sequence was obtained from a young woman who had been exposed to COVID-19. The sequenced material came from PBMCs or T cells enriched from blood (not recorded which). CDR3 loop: CASTPGTEANGYTF. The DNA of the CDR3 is TGTGCCAGCACCCCCGGGACAGAAGCAAATGGCTACACCTTC.